This is a list of T cell receptor beta chains from one sample in a study of T cells in Graves' hyperthyroidism and ophthalmopathy. MiXCR, applied by TCRdb to the multiplex PCR reads, yields one record per CDR3 protein. The data show 500,000 to 600,000 distinct CDR3 sequences, around 20% seen once. Source material: blood. The receptors originated from a man aged 35 to 55 with Graves' ophthalmopathy. Both conserved end residues are part of each CDR3. A D gene is named only where the DNA matches it firmly. Expanded clones get a size class; other rows say once, few or many, or leave the size out.

d_call cdr3_length clone_size j_call v_call cdr3_aa cdr3_nt
TRBD1 17 few TRBJ1-2 TRBV5-5 CASSLVFDRAIFYGYTF TGTGCCAGCAGCTTGGTCTTCGACAGGGCTATCTTTTATGGCTACACCTTC
NA 15 few TRBJ1-5 TRBV6-2/TRBV6-3 CASKYSREGYQPQHF TGTGCCAGCAAGTACTCCCGGGAGGGATATCAGCCCCAGCATTTT
TRBD2 16 NA TRBJ2-2 TRBV6-1 CASSGTSEVYTGELFF TGTGCCAGCAGCGGGACTAGCGAAGTCTACACCGGGGAGCTGTTTTTT
NA 14 few TRBJ2-2 TRBV27 CASSFVSGAGELFF TGTGCCAGCAGTTTTGTTTCGGGAGCGGGGGAGCTGTTTTTT
NA 12 NA TRBJ2-7 TRBV20-1 CSANGGTYEQYF TGCAGTGCTAACGGGGGTACCTACGAGCAGTACTTC
NA 15 many TRBJ1-5 TRBV2 CASSPVTYPNQPQHF TGTGCCAGCAGCCCCGTGACCTATCCAAATCAGCCCCAGCATTTT
NA 15 NA TRBJ1-5 TRBV6-1 CASSSVGGGHWPQHF TGTGCCAGCAGTTCCGTCGGAGGTGGCCATTGGCCCCAGCATTTT
TRBD2 15 NA TRBJ2-3 TRBV7-3 CASSSYSGGTDTQYF TGTGCCAGCAGCTCCTACAGCGGGGGGACAGATACGCAGTATTTT
NA 16 many TRBJ1-2 TRBV11-2 CASSDGPMAAYRGYTF TGTGCCAGCAGCGACGGACCGATGGCCGCATATCGAGGCTACACCTTC
NA 11 many TRBJ2-2 TRBV6-2/TRBV6-3 CASSPPGELFF TGTGCCAGCAGTCCCCCCGGGGAGCTGTTTTTT
NA 15 many TRBJ2-5 TRBV6-5 CASSYTTLVGETQYF TGTGCCAGCAGTTACACGACCCTAGTTGGAGAGACCCAGTACTTC
TRBD1 15 NA TRBJ2-2 TRBV20-1 CSASADRVNTGELFF TGCAGTGCTAGTGCGGACAGGGTAAACACCGGGGAGCTGTTTTTT
NA 16 few TRBJ1-5 TRBV19 CASSIGSVARNQPQHF TGTGCCAGTAGTATTGGTTCGGTCGCCAGAAATCAGCCCCAGCATTTT
NA 16 many TRBJ1-6 TRBV7-9 CASSLAQAADNSPLHF TGTGCCAGCAGCTTAGCCCAGGCGGCGGATAATTCACCCCTCCACTTT
NA 19 NA TRBJ2-2 TRBV6-1 CASPISPDRYPGETGELFF TGTGCCAGCCCAATAAGCCCCGACAGATACCCGGGGGAGACCGGGGAGCTGTTTTTT
NA 12 few TRBJ2-7 TRBV20-1 CSARQLVYEQYF TGCAGTGCTAGACAGCTAGTTTACGAGCAGTACTTC
NA 15 NA TRBJ2-2 TRBV19 CASSIRDGNTGELFF TGTGCCAGTAGTATAAGGGACGGGAACACCGGGGAGCTGTTTTTT
TRBD1 16 few TRBJ2-7 TRBV7-9 CASSSDRGKFPYEQYF TGTGCCAGCAGCTCCGACAGGGGGAAGTTTCCCTACGAGCAGTACTTC
NA 14 many TRBJ2-5 TRBV12-3/TRBV12-4 CASSPDSAQETQYF TGTGCCAGCAGTCCAGACAGCGCACAAGAGACCCAGTACTTC
NA 15 many TRBJ1-5 TRBV5-5 CASRMGAKGDQPQHF TGTGCCAGCAGGATGGGGGCGAAGGGCGATCAGCCCCAGCATTTT
NA 12 many TRBJ2-1 TRBV11-2 CASSLEVSEQFF TGTGCCAGCAGCTTAGAAGTCAGTGAGCAGTTCTTC
TRBD2 17 NA TRBJ2-6 TRBV7-9 CASSPGVAGVGANVLTF TGTGCCAGCAGCCCCGGGGTAGCGGGAGTCGGGGCCAACGTCCTGACTTTC
TRBD1 15 NA TRBJ2-2 TRBV14 CASTRTGENNGELFF TGTGCCAGCACCAGGACAGGGGAAAATAACGGGGAGCTGTTTTTT
NA 14 NA TRBJ2-7 TRBV30 CAFQINRGGYEQYF TGTGCCTTTCAAATAAACAGGGGAGGCTACGAGCAGTACTTC
NA 14 NA TRBJ2-3 TRBV5-6 CASGQAGPRDTQYF TGTGCCAGCGGCCAAGCAGGCCCGAGGGATACGCAGTATTTT
TRBD2 14 few TRBJ2-1 TRBV6-2/TRBV6-3 CASSYAGGIDEQFF TGTGCCAGCAGTTACGCGGGAGGTATCGATGAGCAGTTCTTC
NA 15 many TRBJ2-1 TRBV5-5 CASSLGQDSYNEQFF TGTGCCAGCAGCTTGGGACAGGATTCCTACAATGAGCAGTTCTTC
NA 16 NA TRBJ2-1 TRBV5-5 CASSLDRGGRYNEQFF TGTGCCAGCAGCTTGGACAGGGGGGGACGGTACAATGAGCAGTTCTTC
NA 13 NA TRBJ1-3 TRBV6-1 CASSGQSGNTIYF TGTGCCAGCTCCGGACAGTCTGGAAACACCATATATTTT
NA 12 NA TRBJ2-3 TRBV29-1 CSVGVQLGTQYF TGCAGCGTTGGTGTCCAACTAGGTACGCAGTATTTT
TRBD1 16 NA TRBJ2-1 TRBV3-1 CASSYLGQGARNEQFF TGTGCCAGCAGCTACCTGGGACAGGGGGCGAGGAATGAGCAGTTCTTC
TRBD2 17 NA TRBJ2-2 TRBV20-1 CSARDLAYGGGPGELFF TGCAGTGCTAGAGACCTCGCGTACGGGGGGGGTCCCGGGGAGCTGTTTTTT
TRBD1 15 few TRBJ2-5 TRBV27 CASSPRDSLGETQYF TGTGCCAGCAGCCCCAGGGACAGCCTGGGGGAGACCCAGTACTTC
TRBD2 15 NA TRBJ2-1 TRBV2 CASSDLGLANYEQFF TGTGCCAGCAGTGATCTGGGACTAGCAAACTATGAGCAGTTCTTC
NA 12 NA TRBJ1-5 TRBV6-1 CASSIQDQPQHF TGTGCCAGCAGTATACAAGATCAGCCCCAGCATTTT
TRBD1 17 few TRBJ1-5 TRBV19 CASMLEFDRAGSQPQHF TGTGCCAGTATGCTGGAATTCGACAGGGCAGGTAGTCAGCCCCAGCATTTT
NA 12 few TRBJ1-6 TRBV12-5 CASGLVGSPLHF TGTGCTAGTGGTTTGGTAGGCTCACCCCTCCACTTT
NA 14 many TRBJ2-7 TRBV28 CASSLGAETYEQYF TGTGCCAGCAGTTTAGGGGCCGAAACCTACGAGCAGTACTTC
NA 15 NA TRBJ2-7 TRBV6-1 CASSSSRDINYEQYF TGTGCCAGCAGCTCAAGCCGGGACATTAACTACGAGCAGTACTTC
TRBD1 16 NA TRBJ2-7 TRBV18 CASSPRDRGRYYEQYF TGTGCCAGCTCACCACGCGACAGGGGGCGGTACTACGAGCAGTACTTC
NA 14 many TRBJ1-1 TRBV3-1 CASSQDARVAEAFF TGTGCCAGCAGCCAAGACGCACGGGTCGCTGAAGCTTTCTTT
TRBD2 15 many TRBJ2-3 TRBV7-2 CASSRSGNSEDTQYF TGTGCCAGCAGCCGTAGCGGGAACTCGGAAGATACGCAGTATTTT
TRBD1 13 many TRBJ1-5 TRBV30 CAWSVNRGSSQHF TGTGCCTGGAGTGTTAACAGGGGTTCGTCCCAGCATTTT
NA 14 once TRBJ1-6 TRBV6-1 CASSDRASRGTLHF TGTGCCAGCAGTGACAGGGCCTCCCGGGGGACCCTCCACTTT
TRBD1 15 many TRBJ2-5 TRBV11-2 CASSLGQGALQTQYF TGTGCCAGCAGCTTAGGCCAGGGGGCACTGCAGACCCAGTACTTC
TRBD1 19 few TRBJ1-6 TRBV20-1 CSARFGEDRARSYNSPLHF TGCAGTGCTAGATTTGGGGAGGACAGGGCCCGCTCCTATAATTCACCCCTCCACTTT
NA 14 few TRBJ1-3 TRBV5-1 CASRPQISGNTIYF TGCGCCAGCAGGCCTCAGATCTCTGGAAACACCATATATTTT
TRBD2 13 NA TRBJ2-1 TRBV15 CATRQRGNNEQFF TGTGCCACCCGGCAGCGGGGGAACAATGAGCAGTTCTTC
TRBD2 17 NA TRBJ2-1 TRBV19 CASSIRTSGRAWDEQFF TGTGCCAGTAGTATTAGGACTAGCGGGAGGGCCTGGGATGAGCAGTTCTTC
NA 14 NA TRBJ2-1 TRBV5-1 CASSFTGSYNEQFF TGCGCCAGCAGCTTTACGGGGTCCTACAATGAGCAGTTCTTC
TRBD1 15 few TRBJ2-7 TRBV5-1 CASSFQGEVGYEQYF TGCGCCAGCAGTTTTCAGGGGGAAGTGGGCTACGAGCAGTACTTC